This T cell receptor (beta chain) originates from a study of CD8 T cells in Susac syndrome. Overall study context: Sequencing included Susac syndrome patients, more than five of them with active disease and roughly 8 in remission.

Germline-derived CDR1 and CDR2 are SEHNR and FQNEAQ (reference sequence). The V gene lost 11 bases and the J gene lost 5 bases, with 12 bases spanning the gap. The CDR3 covers 12 residues. A quantity of about 0.5 to 1 ug RNA underwent reverse transcription using random hexamers. MiXCR, run by TCRdb on the immunoSEQ multiplex PCR reads, gives a single entry per CDR3 protein. The table shows 75,000 to 100,000 distinct CDR3 sequences, with approximately 95% occurring only once. The origin of this receptor is a human donor with Susac syndrome. The chain combines TRBV7-9 with TRBJ2-2; D uncertain. The sample taken for sequencing was CD8+ T cells from PBMCs. The CDR3 DNA follows: TGTGCCCAGCAGCCTTTAACCGGGGAGCTGTTTTTT. Protein sequence: CAQQPLTGELFF.